This T cell receptor beta chain was obtained from a study of identical twins. A universal primer site was created by template switching, with the cDNA bearing unique molecular identifiers. TCRdb passed the 5' RACE reads through MiXCR, listing each CDR3 protein once. Found here are just under 650,000 distinct CDR3 sequences, about 7.1% of them singletons; the top ten hold roughly 1.6%. Trimming removed 8 bases from V and 10 bases from J; junction bases left unmatched: 13. The germline gives CDR1 MDHEN, CDR2 SYDVKM. There are 14 residues in the CDR3. This clonotype was recorded many times. The antigen is unknown. Findings of the study overall: Invariant cells of the MAIT and iNKT types might have partly distorted the zero-insertion analyses.

This same sample was also part of a study on yellow fever vaccine responses in identical twins.

The specimen was PBMCs. The J gene is TRBJ2-1, the V gene TRBV28, with 8 bases matching TRBD1. The receptor's source is a woman between 18 and 29 years old in good health. The CDR3 DNA reads as TGTGCCAGCCTAGGATGGGACAGGCCATGGGAGCAGTTCTTC. This codes for CASLGWDRPWEQFF.